This TCR beta chain was identified during a study of blood T cell repertoires in COVID-19. Individuals drawn from 24 US areas were about 18 to 95 years old. Profiled with immunoSEQ multiplex PCR; TCRdb holds only in-frame clones, not every one. Of hundreds of thousands of clones listed, just over 90% were seen once; the top ten hold under 2.5%. This clone was counted between two and nine times. The germline V gene encodes CDR1 SGHNT and CDR2 YENEEA. The CDR3 totals 14 residues. With 4 bases removed from V and 3 bases from J, the gap between germline ends came to 13 bases. The chain is built from TRBV11-3 and TRBJ2-7, with D possibly TRBD1 on 5 matching bases. Sequencing used PBMCs or T cells enriched from blood (not recorded which). The source of this sequence is a woman younger than 30 who had recovered from COVID-19. CDR3 loop: CASSSPDSNYEQYF. CDR3 nucleotide sequence: TGTGCCAGCAGCTCCCCCGACAGCAACTACGAGCAGTACTTC. The entire variable domain, with the rest obtained from reference TRBV11-3 and TRBJ2-7, is as follows: EAGVVQSPRYKIIEKKQPVAFWCNPISGHNTLYWYLQNLGQGPELLIRYENEEAVDDSQLPKDRFSAERLKGVDSTLKIQPAELGDSAVYLCASSSPDSNYEQYFGPGTRLTVT.